The 18 T cell receptor beta chains given below trace back to one sample, sequenced in a study of blood T cell repertoires in COVID-19. Profiling relied on immunoSEQ multiplex PCR, and the TCRdb table lists in-frame clones only, not all of them. The sample carries 250,000 or so clones, 90% recorded once. Sequenced input: PBMCs or T cells enriched from blood (not recorded which). The receptors originated from a woman in her 30s with acute COVID-19.

The chain links TRBV10-3 to TRBJ1-1, with D unclear. With 6 bases removed from V and 1 base from J, the gap between germline ends came to 15 bases. Germline V gene lookup returns CDR1 ENHRY and CDR2 SYGVKD. The CDR3 covers 15 residues. The DNA for the CDR3 is TGTGCCATCAGGAACACTAAGATACCGAACACTGAAGCTTTCTTT. The encoded protein is CAIRNTKIPNTEAFF.

The CDR3 nucleotides are TGTGCCAGCAGCCAAGGGAGTGGCAGGGAAAGATACGAAGCTTTCTTT. This sequence encodes CASSQGSGRERYEAFF. The chain is built from TRBV4-2 and TRBJ1-1; weak D call: TRBD1 (5 bases). CDR3 size: 16 residues. Trimming took 1 base from V and 8 from J, leaving 20 bases between them. Germline CDR1 is LGHNA and CDR2 is YNFKEQ.

This chain links TRBV7-6 with TRBJ2-3, with TRBD2 identical over 10 bases. CDR3 length: 15 residues. J lost 3 bases, V lost 5 bases, and 5 bases had no gene match. CDR1 is SGHVS, CDR2 FNYEAQ, per germline. CDR3 residues: CASSRAGGKTDTQYF. The CDR3 coding sequence is TGTGCCAGCAGCCGAGCGGGAGGGAAGACAGATACGCAGTATTTT. The full variable domain, its missing parts supplied by reference TRBV7-6 and TRBJ2-3, is GAGVSQSPRYKVTKRGQDVALRCDPISGHVSLYWYRQALGQGPEFLTYFNYEAQQDKSGLPNDRFSAERPEGSISTLTIQRTEQRDSAMYRCASSRAGGKTDTQYFGPGTRLTVL.

The rearrangement uses TRBV3-1 (or the pseudogene TRBV3-2) and TRBJ2-3; 12 positions match TRBD2. The J segment lost 10 bases and the V segment lost 4 bases, leaving 21 bases of the junction unmatched. There are 19 residues in the CDR3. The germline V gene encodes CDR1 LGHDT and CDR2 YNNKEL (reference sequence). This CDR3 reads CASSPQSLAGGPGGRAQYF. The CDR3 bases are TGTGCCAGCAGCCCCCAATCACTAGCGGGAGGTCCCGGGGGTCGGGCGCAGTATTTT.

This chain's CDR3 is CASSYRTDRGLYEQYF. The CDR3 nucleotides are TGTGCCAGCAGTTACCGAACGGACAGGGGGCTTTACGAGCAGTACTTC. This chain joins TRBV6-2 or TRBV6-3 and TRBJ2-7, with TRBD1 matching over 11 bases. V shed 2 bases and J 4 bases; nucleotides not matched to a gene: 7. This CDR3 is built from 16 residues. Per the germline V gene, CDR1 is MNHEY and CDR2 is SVGEGT.

V usage is TRBV12-5 and J usage is TRBJ2-1, with 7 bases lining up with TRBD2. V lost 5 bases and J lost 7; bases outside the gene matches: 5. The germline gives CDR1 LGHNT, CDR2 FRNRAP. The CDR3 has 13 amino acids. The CDR3 sequence is CASGPGLSNEQFF. The CDR3 DNA reads TGTGCTAGTGGTCCGGGACTATCAAATGAGCAGTTCTTC.

The chain is built from TRBV18 and TRBJ1-1, with 10 bases fitting TRBD1. V was clipped by 4 bases and J by 3 bases; unmatched bases: 8. Germline lookup yields CDR1 KGHSH and CDR2 LQKENI. The CDR3 has 16 residues. CDR3 protein: CASSLSGTGVYTEAFF. CDR3 coding DNA: TGTGCCAGCTCACTTTCCGGGACAGGGGTTTACACTGAAGCTTTCTTT.

This clone showed up just once. The gene calls are TRBV27 and TRBJ1-2, with 10 positions matching TRBD1. There are 16 residues in the CDR3. Germline V gene lookup returns CDR1 MNHEY and CDR2 SMNVEV (reference sequence). Trimming removed 6 bases from V and 7 bases from J; junction bases left unmatched: 14. As DNA, the CDR3 is TGTGCCAGCAGACCAAGACCGGGACAGGGGACGGTTGGCTACACCTTC. It yields the protein CASRPRPGQGTVGYTF.

This clone is a singleton in its sample. The rearrangement uses TRBV5-1 and TRBJ1-1; the D gene is possibly TRBD1 (6 bases). Germline V gene data show CDR1 as SGHRS and CDR2 as YFSETQ. The CDR3 runs 12 residues. The V and J ends lost 5 bases and 2 bases respectively, with 7 bases between them. CDR3: CASRQGNTEAFF. CDR3 sequence (DNA): TGCGCCAGCAGACAGGGAAACACTGAAGCTTTCTTT.

Regarding this clone: Within the sample, other DNA sequences also encode this same CDR3. The chain couples TRBV5-1 to TRBJ2-1, with 9 nucleotides matching TRBD2. Germline CDR1 and CDR2: SGHRS and YFSETQ. V dropped 0 bases and J dropped 6; count of bases not matched to a gene: 4. The CDR3 consists of 15 residues. This CDR3 is CASSLGLAGSNEQFF. In DNA, the CDR3 is TGCGCCAGCAGCTTGGGGCTAGCGGGAAGCAATGAGCAGTTCTTC.

The chain recombines TRBV27 with TRBJ2-3, with 8 positions matching TRBD1. Trimming at V came to 5 bases and at J to 1 base, leaving 2 bases not matched to a gene. There are 14 residues in the CDR3. Germline V CDR1 and CDR2: MNHEY, SMNVEV (reference sequence). CDR3 loop: CASSRTGRTDTQYF. CDR3 sequence (DNA): TGTGCCAGCAGTCGGACAGGGCGCACAGATACGCAGTATTTT.

The CDR3 nucleotides are TGTGCCAGCAGTCCGGAGGTAGCGGGAGGGCCTGGGGAAGAGACCCAGTACTTC. Translated: CASSPEVAGGPGEETQYF. The chain recombines TRBV6-6 with TRBJ2-5, with 11 bases identical to TRBD2. The length of the CDR3 is 18 residues. Germline V gene sequence: CDR1 MNHNY, CDR2 SVGAGI (reference sequence). Trimming took 5 bases from V and 3 from J; bases not matched to a gene: 14.

The rearrangement uses TRBV11-2 and TRBJ2-3, with 14 bases aligning to TRBD2. In germline, CDR1 is SGHAT, CDR2 FQNNGV. The V segment lost 1 base and the J segment 6 bases; nucleotides outside the gene matches: 3. This CDR3 region has 16 residues. CDR3 coding DNA: TGTGCCAGCAGCTTAGGACTAGCGGGAGGGCAGGATACGCAGTATTTT. Its protein product is CASSLGLAGGQDTQYF.

V gene TRBV27 combines with J gene TRBJ1-2; 7 bases line up with TRBD1. This CDR3 is built from 15 residues. Trimming took 4 bases from V and 13 from J; bases not matched to a gene: 18. Germline V gene data show CDR1 as MNHEY and CDR2 as SMNVEV (reference sequence). This CDR3 reads CASSYLQTGEGPTTF. The CDR3 DNA is TGTGCCAGCAGTTACCTCCAAACAGGGGAAGGGCCCACCACCTTC.

The V call is TRBV19, the J call TRBJ2-7, with D possibly TRBD2 on 7 matching bases. Trimming shortened V by 10 bases and J by 3 bases, and 16 bases separated the two germline ends. In germline, CDR1 is LNHDA, CDR2 SQIVND (reference sequence). The CDR3 has 13 residues. The DNA for the CDR3 is TGTGCCACTAGGGCGGGGGCAGGCTACGAGCAGTACTTC. Protein product: CATRAGAGYEQYF. The full variable domain, with the rest looked up from reference TRBV19 and TRBJ2-7, is DGGITQSPKYLFRKEGQNVTLSCEQNLNHDAMYWYRQDPGQGLRLIYYSQIVNDFQKGDIAEGYSVSREKKESFPLTVTSAQKNPTAFYLCATRAGAGYEQYFGPGTRLTVT.

The V and J genes are TRBV7-8 and TRBJ1-1; TRBD1 matches at 11 bases. V shed 4 bases and J 5 bases; nucleotides not matched to a gene: 6. Per the germline V gene, CDR1 is SGHVS and CDR2 is FQNEAQ. The CDR3 is made up of 15 amino acids. CDR3 DNA: TGTGCCAGCAGCTGGGACAGGGGGGTGGATACTGAAGCTTTCTTT. This gives the protein CASSWDRGVDTEAFF.

V gene TRBV9 combines with J gene TRBJ2-5, with 9 bases lining up with TRBD2. CDR3 length: 15 amino acids. Germline trimming cut 4 bases from V and 4 bases from J; bases unmatched to any gene: 8. CDR1 is SGDLS and CDR2 is YYNGEE in the germline V gene. CDR3 sequence: CASSTLAGAVETQYF. DNA for the CDR3: TGTGCCAGCAGCACATTAGCGGGAGCGGTAGAGACCCAGTACTTC.

The chain has TRBV9 and TRBJ1-2; D uncertain. The CDR3 covers 14 residues. Trimming cost V 6 bases and J 2 bases, with 14 bases left between them. From germline, CDR1 is SGDLS and CDR2 YYNGEE. The CDR3 coding sequence is TGTGCCAGCATCCTCCCGGGGTCAAACTATGGCTACACCTTC. Its protein is CASILPGSNYGYTF.